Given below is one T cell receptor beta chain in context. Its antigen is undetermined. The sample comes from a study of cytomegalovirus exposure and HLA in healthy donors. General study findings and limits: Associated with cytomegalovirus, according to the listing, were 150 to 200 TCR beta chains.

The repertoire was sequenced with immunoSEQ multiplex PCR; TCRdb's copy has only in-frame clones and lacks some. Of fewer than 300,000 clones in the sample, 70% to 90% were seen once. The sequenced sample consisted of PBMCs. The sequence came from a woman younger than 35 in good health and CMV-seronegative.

CDR3 nucleotide sequence: TGTGCCAGCAGCTTGGGGCCTGAGCAGTTCTTC. This translates into CASSLGPEQFF. The chain couples TRBV5-6 to TRBJ2-1; D gene unclear. The germline V and J ends were trimmed by 0 bases and 9 bases, with 4 bases remaining between them. From germline, CDR1 is SGHDT and CDR2 YYEEEE. This CDR3 spans 11 amino acids. The complete variable domain, with remaining parts taken from reference TRBV5-6 and TRBJ2-1, reads DAGVTQSPTHLIKTRGQQVTLRCSPKSGHDTVSWYQQALGQGPQFIFQYYEEEERQRGNFPDRFSGHQFPNYSSELNVNALLLGDSALYLCASSLGPEQFFGPGTRLTVL.